This T cell receptor (beta chain) is drawn from a study of shared clonotypes between healthy human individuals. Study-level findings and limits: Despite large depth, sorted-subset datasets appeared incompletely sequenced.

The protocol was immunoSEQ multiplex PCR, while the TCRdb copy is restricted to in-frame clones and leaves out a portion. The sample carries about 2.4 million clones, roughly 92% recorded once. There are 13 residues in the CDR3. Germline V gene lookup returns CDR1 MNHNY and CDR2 SVGAGI (reference sequence). V was trimmed by 7 bases and J by 7 bases, leaving 14 bases between them. In regard to this clone: The target antigen is unknown.

Material: naive CD4+ T cells sorted from blood. Subset of the sample: CD45RA+ positively selected. The chain joins TRBV6-6 to TRBJ1-5, with a possible D match to TRBD1 (6 bases). The sequence was collected from a young man in good health. The CDR3 here is CASTGPGTQPQHF. CDR3 coding DNA: TGTGCCAGCACCGGGCCGGGGACACAGCCCCAGCATTTT.